This T cell receptor (beta chain) was recorded in a study of cytomegalovirus exposure and HLA in healthy donors (dated by TCRdb to 2016 to 2017). About the full investigation: According to an earlier analysis of a few hundred of the donors, some 180 million T cells yielded some 110 million unique TCR beta sequences and approximately 300 Gb of sequence data. An early release that covered about 600 HLA-typed donors contained 250 to 350 gigabases of sequencing data and tens of millions of unique TCR sequences. The genetic ancestry cluster associated with self-reported Caucasian donors included around 76% of the 300 to 450 genotyped donors. The aim of the study was to test whether cataloging public T cell receptors could identify signatures of past pathogen exposure. The T cell repertoires of 666 subjects were profiled by immunosequencing and related to cytomegalovirus serostatus. A separate validation cohort of over a hundred different subjects was used in addition to the roughly 700-subject first cohort. The study combined high-throughput TCR immunosequencing, statistical association of individual TCRs with disease status, and machine learning to predict cytomegalovirus infection status. In a later analysis, previously published TCR beta repertoires from about 670 donors were re-analyzed and high-resolution HLA genotyping was added so that TCR occurrence patterns could be studied. In the later analysis, no new phenotypic data were used to find candidate immune exposures; instead, reliance was placed on TCR beta sequences and their occurrence across donors. To decide whether each TCR beta V gene segment behaved as functional or pseudogenic, an earlier analysis of several hundred of the donors relied on high-throughput TCR beta sequencing. Donor age, sex, ethnicity and CMV serostatus were compiled together with the repertoire data. In a later genetic analysis, genome-wide SNP genotypes for about 55% of the 666 donors were used, and that subset was treated as a discovery cohort. All discovery cohort repertoires had been generated using a single sequencing platform. HLA typing covered class I and class II loci at four-digit resolution. The number of donors typed differed by locus, with roughly 620-630 for A, B, C, DRB1 and DQB1, roughly 520 for DQA1, 600 to 610 for DPA1, and around 450 for DPB1. Because of strong linkage in the cohort, roughly five DR-DQ haplotypes were treated as single units for association and clustering. Among some 410 genotyped donors of the cohort, an average of approximately 240,000 unique TCR beta nucleotide sequences was sequenced per donor, of which approximately 18% were non-productive.

In total, about 650 healthy bone marrow donors made up the cohort. All cohort members were sampled while nominally healthy, although unrecorded immune exposures were likely present. The donor tested CMV seronegative and was one of the 352 seronegative cohort members. A peripheral blood sample was collected from each donor, and TCR beta sequencing was performed on peripheral blood mononuclear cells. Genomic DNA extraction from the blood cell samples was performed with the Qiagen DNeasy Blood Extraction Kit. On the study overall, not on this receptor specifically: In this cohort, only TCR beta chains were sequenced, and detectable features were limited by the absence of alpha or paired-chain data. The 87-base-pair reads could not distinguish some IMGT-functional V segments, including TRBV6-2 and TRBV6-3, so those segments were excluded. The only immune exposure information available for the cohort was CMV serostatus. Strong co-occurrence of HLA alleles, especially DR and DQ, made assigning TCR associations to individual alleles difficult. In a later genetic analysis, a missense DCLRE1C variant was associated with V-gene and J-gene trimming of TCR beta chains, and the association was replicated in an independent cohort. Presence/absence analyses assumed roughly uniform sequencing depth across donors, an assumption that may not hold. In an earlier analysis of around 600 of the donors, most TCR beta V segments were observed in productive rearrangements about 90% or about 30% of the time, broadly matching IMGT annotations. The study gave a list of about 170 TCR beta chains associated with cytomegalovirus. A further reported finding was that TCR beta sequences accurately predicted the HLA-A and HLA-B alleles for most subjects in the first cohort. In a later genetic analysis, fewer N-insertions in productive TCRs were reported among donors in an Asian-associated ancestry cluster than the roughly 640-donor mean. In a later analysis, most CMV-associated TCR beta chains were found to appear HLA-restricted, with HLA associations seemingly driven largely by CMV exposure. A later analysis associated 15,000 to 20,000 TCR beta sequences with specific HLA alleles at a false discovery rate of 0.05. It was suggested by the authors that the approach could potentially be generalized to other disease states and immunological phenotypes. The sequencing pipeline was judged likely to have produced a cluster of highly shared sequence variants as a technical artifact. Because HLA typing was unavailable for some donors at each locus, only the typed subset was used in association tests. Correlated functional status among segregating V segments might reflect linkage disequilibrium, but an unknown experimental factor could not be ruled out. Because counts were too low, seventeen rarely observed V segments, including chromosome 9 orphons, were left out of the earlier analysis of about 620 of the donors. The classifier was reported to diagnose cytomegalovirus status with high specificity and sensitivity in both the original and validation cohorts. A few of the identified cytomegalovirus-associated TCR beta chains were confirmed in vitro to be specific for cytomegalovirus antigens. Most TCR sequences were seen in very few donors, while some public TCRs were found in many individuals. According to a later analysis, parvovirus B19, influenza, CMV and Epstein-Barr virus appeared linked to several top co-occurrence clusters. In a later analysis, the rate of TCR association differed among HLA loci, with DRB1 alleles having the most associated TCRs and HLA-C alleles having the fewest. Compared with equally common non-associated chains, HLA-associated TCR beta chains in a later analysis were more clonally expanded and had lower generation probabilities.

Libraries were built with the immunoSEQ multiplex PCR assay. For the multiplex PCR, a mixture combining 60 forward primers for TCR Vbeta segments and 13 reverse primers for TCR Jbeta segments was used. A multiplex PCR assay on genomic DNA amplified the CDR3 region of rearranged TCR beta genes. The amplified TCR beta libraries were sequenced on the Illumina HiSeq System as 87-base-pair reads. As for the authors' bioinformatics: A later analysis counted around 72 million unique TCR beta chains across the 690 or so repertoires, and 9 million to 14 million of these chains were shared by at least two donors. Raw reads were error-corrected and collapsed into unique sequences with a nearest-neighbor algorithm that merged closely related sequences to remove PCR and sequencing errors. Alignment of CDR3 sequences to IMGT reference sequences was used to assign V, D and J gene segments. For a sequence to be retained, at least a six-nucleotide match to both a V gene segment and a J gene segment was required. A rearrangement counted as productive if the CDR3 had no stop codons and remained in frame with V and J, and every other rearrangement counted as non-productive. Following IMGT convention, CDR3 was defined as the stretch from the second conserved V-encoded cysteine to the conserved J-encoded phenylalanine. The earlier analysis of 550 to 650 of the donors excluded any sequence lacking an unambiguous match to a single V gene segment. In an earlier analysis of approximately 500 of the donors, a V segment was called functional when productive rearrangements were above 56.7%, and segregating when the standard deviation between donors exceeded 5%. A statistical classification framework was built for diagnosing cytomegalovirus status from the catalog of TCR beta chain sequences. In a later analysis, TCR nucleotide sequences were compared against IMGT/GENE-DB human TR gene sequences so that V and J genes could be assigned. Using the TCRdist pipeline, a later analysis assigned CDR3 sequences along with most-parsimonious VDJ recombination scenarios. In a later analysis, each TCR beta chain was defined by its CDR3 amino acid sequence together with its V-gene family, and reads without a unique V-gene family were excluded. In a later analysis, 450 to 600 highly shared, low-generation-probability nucleotide sequences were removed to address suspected cross-contamination and a sequencing artifact. In a later analysis, a clonal expansion index for each public chain was calculated from normalized within-repertoire ranks of inferred template counts. Generation probabilities in a later analysis came from a VDJ recombination model fitted to out-of-frame rearrangements, and those results were checked against IGoR. A later analysis scored TCR-TCR, TCR-HLA and TCR-CMV co-occurrence with hypergeometric tests, applying a repertoire-size bias correction to TCR pairs. To estimate false discovery rates, a later analysis permuted the HLA or CMV assignments 20 times. A later analysis grouped co-occurring TCRs with DBSCAN, adding TCRdist sequence similarity when clustering within HLA-allele-positive subsets. Co-occurrence clustering excluded repertoires with fewer than 30,000 or more than 120,000 public chains, plus five with anomalous nucleotide sharing. This is the immuneACCESS table as TCRdb keeps it, with only in-frame sequences that have V and J called. A part of the clones is gone; compared with another copy, unresolved V genes explain less than half, and the rest is unexplained. From that table come the V and J calls and clone size; the DNA was used to work out D and trimming. This sample lists 200,000 to 250,000 clones; 65% to 80% were detected once. Jointly, the top ten make up 0.2% to 0.25% of the sample.

V lost 2 bases and J lost 3 bases; the stretch between them is 4 bases long. In the germline V gene (reference sequence), CDR1 corresponds to SEHNR and CDR2 to FQNEAQ. Its CDR3 holds 12 amino acids, cysteine through phenylalanine. Only the CDR3 portion is preserved as DNA: 36 bases, with reading frame beginning at the first base. For this clone: What this receptor recognizes is not known. Nothing much larger sits one base from this clone, and base qualities are not available.

Sequenced input: PBMCs. This clonotype originated in a girl aged 2 to 10 in good health and CMV-seronegative. The rearranged segments are TRBV7-9 and TRBJ1-1, with the identity of the D gene unclear. The sequenced DNA: TGTGCCAGCAGCTTATCAGACACTGAAGCTTTCTTT. This codes for CASSLSDTEAFF.